The entry that follows covers one T cell receptor (beta chain) sequence. Seattle-derived patients entered the study during active infection and were followed longitudinally. This sample is part of a study of blood T cell repertoires in COVID-19. Study context: T cells, B-cell-depleted T cells, or PBMCs supplied cDNA or gDNA.

The CDR3 contains 13 residues. With 5 bases removed from V and 5 bases from J, the gap between germline ends came to 12 bases. CDR1 is MDHEN and CDR2 is SYDVKM in the germline V gene. The method was immunoSEQ multiplex PCR; TCRdb's version includes in-frame clones alone and lacks a portion of them. The repertoire holds 220,000 or so clones, with about 88% as singletons. Material: peripheral blood. This clonotype was sampled from a woman in her fifties or sixties with COVID-19, enrolled during active disease. This chain links TRBV28 with TRBJ1-2; TRBD1 might be the D (5 bases). The CDR3 spells CASSPTGLYGYTF. Written as DNA, the CDR3 is TGTGCCAGCAGTCCTACAGGATTATATGGCTACACCTTC.